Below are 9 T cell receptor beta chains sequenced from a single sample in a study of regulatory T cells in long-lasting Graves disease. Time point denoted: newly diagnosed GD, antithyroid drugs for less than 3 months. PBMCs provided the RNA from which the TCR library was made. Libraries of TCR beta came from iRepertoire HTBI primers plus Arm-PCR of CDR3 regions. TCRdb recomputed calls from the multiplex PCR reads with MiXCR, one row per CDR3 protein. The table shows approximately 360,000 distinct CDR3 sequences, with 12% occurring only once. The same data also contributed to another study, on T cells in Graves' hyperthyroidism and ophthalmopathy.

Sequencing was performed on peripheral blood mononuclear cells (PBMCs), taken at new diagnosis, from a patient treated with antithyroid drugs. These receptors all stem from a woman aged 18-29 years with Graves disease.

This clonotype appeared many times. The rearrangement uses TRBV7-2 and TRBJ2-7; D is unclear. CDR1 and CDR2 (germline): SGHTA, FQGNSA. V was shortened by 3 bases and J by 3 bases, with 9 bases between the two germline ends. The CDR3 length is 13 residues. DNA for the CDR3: TGTGCCAGCAGCTTCAGGCAAGGCTACGAGCAGTACTTC. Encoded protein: CASSFRQGYEQYF.

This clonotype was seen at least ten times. This CDR3 is CASSSGQPNEKLFF. CDR3 in DNA: TGCGCCAGCAGCTCGGGACAGCCGAATGAAAAACTGTTTTTT. This chain joins TRBV5-1 and TRBJ1-4; TRBD1 matches at 7 bases. This CDR3 is 14 amino acids long. Germline V gene lookup returns CDR1 SGHRS and CDR2 YFSETQ. The V gene end was trimmed by 3 bases and the J gene end by 5 bases; junction bases not matched to a gene: 4. Variable domain in full (rest from reference TRBV5-1 and TRBJ1-4): KAGVTQTPRYLIKTRGQQVTLSCSPISGHRSVSWYQQTPGQGLQFLFEYFSETQRNKGNFPGRFSGRQFSNSRSEMNVSTLELGDSALYLCASSSGQPNEKLFFGSGTQLSVL.

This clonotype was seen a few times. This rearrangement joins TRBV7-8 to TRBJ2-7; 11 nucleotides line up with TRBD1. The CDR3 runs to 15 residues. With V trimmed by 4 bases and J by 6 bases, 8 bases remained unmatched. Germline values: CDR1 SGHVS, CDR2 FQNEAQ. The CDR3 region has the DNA TGTGCCAGCAGCTCGGACAGGGGGCTAGGACGCGAGCAGTACGTC. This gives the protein CASSSDRGLGREQYV.

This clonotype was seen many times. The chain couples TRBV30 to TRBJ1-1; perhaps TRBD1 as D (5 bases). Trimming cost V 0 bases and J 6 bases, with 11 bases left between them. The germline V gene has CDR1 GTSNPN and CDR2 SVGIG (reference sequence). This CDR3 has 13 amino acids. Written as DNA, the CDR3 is TGTGCCTGGAGTGTGGGGGAGACAGCTGAAGCTTTCTTT. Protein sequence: CAWSVGETAEAFF.

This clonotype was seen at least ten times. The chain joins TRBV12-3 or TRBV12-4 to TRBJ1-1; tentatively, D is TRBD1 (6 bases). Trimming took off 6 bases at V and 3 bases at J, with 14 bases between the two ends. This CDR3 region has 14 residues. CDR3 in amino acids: CASSPRGADTEAFF. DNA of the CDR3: TGTGCCAGCAGCCCCAGGGGCGCGGACACTGAAGCTTTCTTT.

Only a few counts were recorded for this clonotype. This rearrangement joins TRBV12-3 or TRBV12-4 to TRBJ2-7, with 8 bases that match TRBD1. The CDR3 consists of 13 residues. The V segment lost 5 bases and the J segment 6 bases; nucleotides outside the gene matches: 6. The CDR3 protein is CASSPTGAGEQYV. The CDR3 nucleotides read TGTGCCAGCAGTCCGACAGGGGCAGGCGAGCAGTACGTC.

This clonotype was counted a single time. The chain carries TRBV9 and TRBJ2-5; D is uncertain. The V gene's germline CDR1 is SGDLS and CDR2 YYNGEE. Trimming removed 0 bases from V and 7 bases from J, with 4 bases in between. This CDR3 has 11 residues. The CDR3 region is CASSVGGTQYF. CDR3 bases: TGTGCCAGCAGCGTAGGTGGGACCCAGTACTTC.

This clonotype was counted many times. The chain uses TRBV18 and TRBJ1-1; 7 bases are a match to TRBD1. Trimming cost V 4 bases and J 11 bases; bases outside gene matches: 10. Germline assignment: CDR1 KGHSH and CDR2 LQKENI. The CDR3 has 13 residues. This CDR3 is CASSLGPDRLAFF. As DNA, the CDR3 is TGTGCCAGCTCACTGGGTCCGGACAGGTTGGCTTTCTTT.

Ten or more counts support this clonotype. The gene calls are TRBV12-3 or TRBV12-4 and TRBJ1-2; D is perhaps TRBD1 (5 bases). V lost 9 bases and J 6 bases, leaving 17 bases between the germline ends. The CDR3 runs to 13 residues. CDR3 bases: TGTGCCAGTACTGAACAGGTGATACATGGCTACACCTTC. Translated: CASTEQVIHGYTF.